This T cell receptor beta chain was retrieved from a study of cytomegalovirus exposure and HLA in healthy donors. Overall study findings and caveats: Relative to the approximately 700-donor mean, N-insertions were reportedly fewer in an Asian-associated ancestry cluster in a later analysis.

As regards this clone: What it recognizes is unknown.

The PCR used 60 Vbeta and 13 Jbeta primers. Only in-frame clones appear in the TCRdb table, and some are missing; sequencing was by immunoSEQ multiplex PCR. Among about 97,000 clones listed, approximately 70% were seen once. Likely unrecorded immune exposures existed in these nominally healthy donors. V was trimmed by 6 bases and J by 4 bases, leaving 19 bases between them. The CDR3 covers 15 residues. The germline V gene encodes CDR1 MNHNS and CDR2 SASEGT. The sample comprised PBMCs. The V gene is TRBV6-1, the J gene TRBJ2-7, with TRBD2 as a possible D gene (5 bases). This clonotype originated in a man in his forties in good health and CMV-seronegative. The DNA of the CDR3 is TGTGCCAGCAGATATGTGAGACTAAGGCTGTACGAGCAGTACTTC. Translated, it gives CASRYVRLRLYEQYF.